Each of the 19 T cell receptor beta chains below was sequenced from the same sample in a study of Graves' ophthalmopathy and Graves' hyperthyroidism. As the template, RNA transcripts were used to amplify TCR beta CDR3 regions. Amplification began with first-round RT-PCR using HTBI primers, then second-round multiplex PCR was performed. From the multiplex PCR reads, TCRdb called clonotypes with MiXCR, one entry per CDR3 protein. There are more than 1,000,000 distinct CDR3 sequences in the sample; roughly 35% occur only once, and 11% lies in the top ten. Sequencing input: peripheral blood or thyroid tissue (not recorded which). The receptors here all came from an adult man with Graves' hyperthyroidism.

Note on this clonotype: A much larger clone lies one base from this, so it may be a read error. V and J are TRBV5-4 and TRBJ2-7; TRBD2 might be the D (6 bases). The CDR3 runs 14 residues. Germline assignment: CDR1 SGHNT and CDR2 YYREEE (reference sequence). The CDR3 protein is CAGSSQTSLTEQYF. CDR3 nucleotides: TGTGCCGGCAGCTCTCAGACTAGTCTTACCGAGCAGTACTTC.

The rearrangement links TRBV6-6 to TRBJ1-6, with TRBD1 matching 7 bases. Trimming removed 10 bases from V and 11 bases from J; junction bases left unmatched: 14. The CDR3 spans 14 residues. From germline, CDR1 is MNHNY and CDR2 SVGAGI (reference sequence). The CDR3 DNA follows: TGTGCCAATGGTGTGGGGGAGGACAGGACACCCCTCCACTTT. Encoded protein: CANGVGEDRTPLHF.

This clonotype was seen only a few times. V and J are TRBV6-5 and TRBJ1-3; 9 nucleotides match TRBD1. The V gene's germline CDR1 is MNHEY and CDR2 SVGAGI. There are 14 residues in the CDR3. After removal of 9 bases from V and 6 bases from J, the junction contained 9 bases not matched to a gene. The CDR3 is CASKQGANSNTIYF. For the CDR3, the DNA is TGTGCCAGTAAACAGGGGGCGAACTCAAACACCATATATTTT.

This clonotype was picked up a small number of times. This chain uses TRBV20-1 with TRBJ2-7; D tentatively fits TRBD1 or TRBD2 (5 bases each). Germline loops: CDR1 DFQATT, CDR2 SNEGSKA (reference sequence). CDR3 size: 14 residues. Between the trimmed V and J ends, which lost 0 bases and 1 base, there was a span of 10 bases. The CDR3 protein is CSARDGDRSYEQYF. The DNA of the CDR3 is TGCAGTGCTAGAGATGGGGACCGATCCTACGAGCAGTACTTC.

The sample holds many counts of this clonotype. The chain links TRBV9 to TRBJ1-5; D gene uncertain. Trimming cost V 0 bases and J 0 bases, with 7 bases left between them. CDR3 length: 15 amino acids. In germline, CDR1 is SGDLS, CDR2 YYNGEE. CDR3 amino acids: CASSVAGHSNQPQHF. As DNA, the CDR3 is TGTGCCAGCAGCGTAGCGGGCCATAGCAATCAGCCCCAGCATTTT. The full variable domain, its missing parts supplied by reference TRBV9 and TRBJ1-5, is DSGVTQTPKHLITATGQRVTLRCSPRSGDLSVYWYQQSLDQGLQFLIQYYNGEERAKGNILERFSAQQFPDLHSELNLSSLELGDSALYFCASSVAGHSNQPQHFGDGTRLSIL.

This clonotype appeared many times. This sequence joins TRBV12-3 or TRBV12-4 and TRBJ1-4, with 7 bases lining up with TRBD1. Losses at the gene ends were 6 bases for V and 8 bases for J; bases not matched to a gene: 9. This CDR3 region has 14 residues. CDR3 loop: CASSPGTEGEKLFF. In nucleotides, the CDR3 is TGTGCCAGCAGCCCTGGGACAGAGGGAGAAAAACTGTTTTTT.

This clonotype was seen at least ten times. This chain joins TRBV5-1 and TRBJ2-5; no reliable D call. The CDR3 has 15 residues. Germline CDR1 reads SGHRS; CDR2 reads YFSETQ. Trimming pared 1 base from V and 5 bases from J, leaving 15 bases between. Written as DNA, the CDR3 is TGCGCCAGCAGCTTGTCCTCAGGTTCGGTGGAGACCCAGTACTTC. It codes for CASSLSSGSVETQYF.

The J gene is TRBJ2-7, the V gene TRBV3-1; 14 bases agree with TRBD2. The CDR3 is made up of 14 amino acids. V was clipped by 3 bases and J by 5 bases; unmatched bases: 0. CDR1 and CDR2 from the germline V gene are LGHDT and YNNKEL (reference sequence). CDR3 loop: CASSQGLAGDEQYF. The CDR3 nucleotides read TGTGCCAGCAGCCAGGGACTAGCGGGAGACGAGCAGTACTTC.

The CDR3 spells CASSQDFMSAGWGQETQYF. CDR3 sequence (DNA): TGCGCCAGCAGCCAAGATTTTATGTCGGCAGGTTGGGGGCAAGAGACCCAGTACTTC. J is TRBJ2-5 and V is TRBV4-3; D possibly matches TRBD1 or TRBD2 (5 bases each). Germline V CDR1 and CDR2: LGHNA, YSLEER. Trimming pared 0 bases from V and 2 bases from J, leaving 22 bases between. The CDR3 is 19 residues long.

Details on this clonotype: This could be a read error, since a much larger clone is one nucleotide away. In this CDR3 the conserved last residue, phenylalanine or tryptophan, is missing, so a read error is likely. CDR3 loop: CASSLDGQRSYEQYL. CDR3 bases: TGTGCCAGCAGCTTAGATGGACAGCGTTCCTACGAGCAGTACCTC. The rearrangement uses TRBV7-2 and TRBJ2-7; possibly TRBD1 for D (6 bases). The CDR3 runs to 15 residues. V was pared by 1 base and J by 1 base, with 11 bases between. CDR1 is SGHTA and CDR2 is FQGNSA in the germline V gene.

In this sample, this clonotype turned up many times. The genes are TRBV11-2 and TRBJ1-2; the D is unclear. The CDR3 is 13 amino acids. V shed 2 bases and J shed 4 bases, with 8 bases lying between them. CDR1 is SGHAT and CDR2 is FQNNGV in the germline V gene. The CDR3 is CASSLLIGYGYTF. The CDR3 DNA sequence: TGTGCCAGCAGCTTACTGATCGGCTATGGCTACACCTTC.

This clonotype has at least ten counts. This chain joins TRBV7-2 and TRBJ1-3, with a possible D match to TRBD1 (5 bases). Trimming removed 5 bases from V and 14 bases from J, with 13 bases in between. The germline V gene has CDR1 SGHTA and CDR2 FQGNSA. CDR3 size: 11 residues. CDR3 sequence (DNA): TGTGCCAGCAGCCCCGACAGAACTTTATATTTT. Protein sequence: CASSPDRTLYF. The full variable domain, its missing parts supplied by reference TRBV7-2 and TRBJ1-3, is GAGVSQSPSNKVTEKGKDVELRCDPISGHTALYWYRQSLGQGLEFLIYFQGNSAPDKSGLPSDRFSAERTGGSVSTLTIQRTQQEDSAVYLCASSPDRTLYFGEGSWLTVV.

Notes on this clonotype: The CDR3 end shows no conserved phenylalanine or tryptophan, and so a read error is likely. The DNA is left out, because the CDR3 cannot be placed on it with certainty; the CDR3 is given as TCRdb lists it. The chain recombines TRBV29-1 with TRBJ2-7; no DNA check was done on the table's D call, TRBD1. Germline V lookup: CDR1 SQVTM, CDR2 ANQGSEA. The CDR3 has 12 residues if both end residues are counted. CDR3 protein: CSVIRGSYEQYL.

A word on this clonotype: A much larger clone is a single base away; this may be a read error. The rearrangement joins TRBV7-8 to TRBJ1-5; TRBD1 matches at 9 bases. The germline V gene has CDR1 SGHVS and CDR2 FQNEAQ. With 6 bases clipped from V and 7 bases from J, the junction kept 10 bases outside the gene matches. The CDR3 totals 15 residues. Here the CDR3 reads CASSSQGAGEQPQHF. DNA for the CDR3: TGTGCCAGCAGTTCACAGGGGGCGGGGGAGCAGCCCCAGCATTTT.

The chain recombines TRBV7-2 with TRBJ2-7; unclear D gene. Trimming pared 5 bases from V and 3 bases from J, leaving 14 bases between. From germline, CDR1 is SGHTA and CDR2 FQGNSA. CDR3 length: 14 amino acids. The CDR3 here is CASSRNGRNYEQYF. The CDR3 nucleotides read TGTGCCAGCAGCCGAAACGGACGGAACTACGAGCAGTACTTC.

This rearrangement joins TRBV2 to TRBJ1-6; D gene unclear. CDR3 length: 15 residues. Germline lookup yields CDR1 SNHLY and CDR2 FYNNEI. Trimming pared 7 bases from V and 13 bases from J, leaving 23 bases between. The CDR3 DNA follows: TGTGCCAGCACCCAGGACGGGGATAGCAATCAGCCCCTCCACTTT. It yields the protein CASTQDGDSNQPLHF.

In the case of this clonotype: The missing conserved phenylalanine or tryptophan at the end of this CDR3 makes a read error likely. Because the CDR3's place on the DNA is in doubt, the DNA is left out and the CDR3 is given as listed by TCRdb. The chain recombines TRBV2 with TRBJ2-5. CDR1 and CDR2 (germline): SNHLY, FYNNEI. Including both end residues, the CDR3 is 8 amino acids long. CDR3 sequence: CASSDSSS.

V usage is TRBV25-1 and J usage is TRBJ1-1, with a weak D call TRBD1 (5 bases). The CDR3 spans 17 residues. Germline V gene lookup returns CDR1 MGHDK and CDR2 SYGVNS. CDR3 DNA sequence: TGTGCTACCATAACACCAAAGGGGTTTAAGTCAGACACTGAAGCTTTCTTT. Its protein product is CATITPKGFKSDTEAFF.

This clonotype was detected many times. The rearrangement joins TRBV7-6 to TRBJ2-5; 8 bases are shared with TRBD2. Looked up from germline, CDR1 is SGHVS and CDR2 is FNYEAQ. The CDR3 runs 15 residues. The junction had 3 bases not matched to a gene; V was cut back by 2 bases and J by 1 base. DNA for the CDR3: TGTGCCAGCAGCTTATTTAGCGGGGCCCAAGAGACCCAGTACTTC. This translates into CASSLFSGAQETQYF.